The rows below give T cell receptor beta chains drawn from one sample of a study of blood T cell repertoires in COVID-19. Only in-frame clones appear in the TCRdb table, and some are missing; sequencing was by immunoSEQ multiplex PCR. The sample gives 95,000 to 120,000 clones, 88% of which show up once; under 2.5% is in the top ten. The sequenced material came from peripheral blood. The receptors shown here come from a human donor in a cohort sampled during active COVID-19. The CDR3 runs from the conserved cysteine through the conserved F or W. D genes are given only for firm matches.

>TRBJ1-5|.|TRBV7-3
CASSPNAGRGQPQHF
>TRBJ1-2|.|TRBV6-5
CASSYLAGAEGYTF
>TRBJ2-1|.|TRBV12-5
CASGLVLGRNYNEQFF
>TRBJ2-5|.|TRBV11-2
CASSLKTGETQYF
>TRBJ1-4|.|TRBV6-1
CASSEHGLLAVEKLFF
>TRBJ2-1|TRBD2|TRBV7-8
CASSFGRESSYNEQFF
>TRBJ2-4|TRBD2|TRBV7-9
CASSLTRTSGSSIQYF
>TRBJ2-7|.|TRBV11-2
CASSLAPYEQYF
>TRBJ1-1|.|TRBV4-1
CASSQDWGRAFF
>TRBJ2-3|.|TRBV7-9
CASSRRRETVTDTQYF
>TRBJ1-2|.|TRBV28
CASSPTANYGYTF
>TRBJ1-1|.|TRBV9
CASSGGGPGEAFF
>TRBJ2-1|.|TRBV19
CASRVMWSNEQFF
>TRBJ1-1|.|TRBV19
CASSIDRQGSTEAFF
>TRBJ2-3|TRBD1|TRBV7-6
CASSQQGARDTQYF
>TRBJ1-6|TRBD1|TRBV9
CASSVEGANSPLHF
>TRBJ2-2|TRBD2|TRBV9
CASTPGGVTGELFF
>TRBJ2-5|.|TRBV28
CASSLLLYGETQYF
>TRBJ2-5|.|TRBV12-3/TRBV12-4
CASSWDTQETQYF
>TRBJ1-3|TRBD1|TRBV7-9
CASSLGGQAF
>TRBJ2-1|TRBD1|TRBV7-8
CASSTDRGLHNEQFF
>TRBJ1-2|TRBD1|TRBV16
CASSQSNPGQGHGYTF
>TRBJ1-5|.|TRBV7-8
CASSLLGLGGNQPQHF
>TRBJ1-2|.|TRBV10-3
CAISEQADGYTF
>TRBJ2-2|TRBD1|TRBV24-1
CATTAGQGTGELFF
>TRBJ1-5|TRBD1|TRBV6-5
CASSYWAGGQPQHF
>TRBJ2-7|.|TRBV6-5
CASSELRTAYEQYF
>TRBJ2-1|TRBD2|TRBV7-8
CASSWTSGYEQFF
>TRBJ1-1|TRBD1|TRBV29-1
CSVVGQVVNTEAFF